Listed below are T cell receptor beta chains from one sample, sequenced in a study of cytomegalovirus exposure and HLA in healthy donors. Assay: immunoSEQ multiplex PCR; the TCRdb copy retains only in-frame clones and omits some. Of about 73,000 clones in the sample, around 96% were seen once. The source material was PBMCs. Receptors originate from a man between 18 and 29 years old in good health and CMV-seronegative. The CDR3 runs from the conserved cysteine through the conserved F or W. D genes are given only for firm matches. Clone sizes are given selectively: once, few, many, or a class where the clone is expanded.

j_call clone_size v_call d_call cdr3_aa cdr3_nt
TRBJ2-1 NA TRBV5-4 TRBD2 CASSLELAGGNEQFF TGTGCCAGCAGCTTGGAGCTAGCGGGGGGCAATGAGCAGTTCTTC
TRBJ1-1 NA TRBV6-4 NA CASRITENTEAFF TGTGCCAGCAGAATAACAGAGAACACTGAAGCTTTCTTT
TRBJ2-1 NA TRBV6-5 NA CASSLTQNNEQFF TGTGCCAGCAGTTTGACTCAAAACAATGAGCAGTTCTTC
TRBJ2-3 NA TRBV7-3 TRBD2 CASSLLGGVEDTQYF TGTGCCAGCAGCTTGCTCGGGGGGGTTGAAGATACGCAGTATTTT
TRBJ1-2 NA TRBV29-1 NA CSVEDERLSYTF TGCAGCGTTGAAGATGAGCGACTCTCATACACCTTC
TRBJ1-1 NA TRBV2 TRBD1 CASSDGGQAEAFF TGTGCCAGCAGTGACGGGGGACAGGCCGAAGCTTTCTTT
TRBJ2-3 NA TRBV7-9 NA CASSLHLWRESTDTQYF TGTGCCAGCAGCTTACACCTTTGGAGGGAAAGCACAGATACGCAGTATTTT
TRBJ1-2 NA TRBV6-5 NA CAPHGDGYTF TGTGCCCCCCACGGTGATGGCTACACCTTC
TRBJ1-3 once TRBV5-1 NA CASSSGGTGGNTIYF TGCGCCAGCAGTTCTGGGGGCACAGGGGGAAACACCATATATTTT
TRBJ1-1 NA TRBV9 NA CASSVISNTEAFF TGTGCCAGCAGCGTCATAAGCAACACTGAAGCTTTCTTT
TRBJ2-7 NA TRBV7-2 NA CASTGSYEQYF TGTGCCAGCACAGGATCCTACGAGCAGTACTTC
TRBJ1-1 NA TRBV9 TRBD1 CASSDSTGAINTEAFF TGTGCCAGCAGCGACTCGACAGGGGCTATCAACACTGAAGCTTTCTTT
TRBJ1-1 NA TRBV7-9 NA CASSLRTLNTEAFF TGTGCCAGCAGCTTAAGGACACTGAACACTGAAGCTTTCTTT
TRBJ2-1 once TRBV4-2 NA CASSHDNYNEQFF TGTGCCAGCAGCCATGACAATTACAATGAGCAGTTCTTC
TRBJ1-2 NA TRBV28 NA CASSLRNRVELYGYTF TGTGCCAGCAGTTTACGAAATCGGGTAGAGCTCTATGGCTACACCTTC
TRBJ1-2 NA TRBV20-1 NA CSARRGNGYTF TGCAGTGCTAGGAGAGGTAACGGCTACACCTTC
TRBJ1-1 once TRBV28 NA CASSLYLGEGNTEAFF TGTGCCAGCAGTTTATATCTAGGCGAAGGGAACACTGAAGCTTTCTTT
TRBJ1-5 NA TRBV28 TRBD1 CASTRQGASQPQHF TGTGCCAGCACCCGACAGGGGGCTAGTCAGCCCCAGCATTTT
TRBJ2-7 NA TRBV11-2 NA CASSLDYRTQYEQYF TGTGCCAGCAGCTTAGACTACAGAACGCAGTACGAGCAGTACTTC
TRBJ2-3 once TRBV15 NA CATSRVGDTDTQYF TGTGCCACCAGCAGAGTCGGGGACACAGATACGCAGTATTTT
TRBJ1-1 NA TRBV6-5 NA CASTGRGFEAFF TGTGCCAGCACCGGACGGGGGTTTGAAGCTTTCTTT
TRBJ2-1 NA TRBV7-2 NA CASSLDNYNEQFF TGTGCCAGCAGCTTAGACAACTACAATGAGCAGTTCTTC
TRBJ2-3 NA TRBV27 TRBD2 CASSSGLAGSDTQYF TGTGCCAGCAGTTCGGGACTAGCTGGCTCCGATACGCAGTATTTT
TRBJ1-5 once TRBV12-5 TRBD1 CASGLQGSQPQHF TGTGCTAGTGGTCTACAGGGGTCTCAGCCCCAGCATTTT
TRBJ1-3 NA TRBV30 NA CAWSSGGNTIYF TGTGCCTGGAGCAGCGGGGGAAACACCATATATTTT
TRBJ2-5 NA TRBV2 TRBD1 CASSDHRGIQETQYF TGTGCCAGCAGTGACCACAGGGGAATCCAAGAGACCCAGTACTTC
TRBJ1-2 once TRBV5-4 NA CASSRPERFNYGYTF TGTGCCAGCAGCCGCCCCGAGAGGTTTAACTATGGCTACACCTTC
TRBJ1-2 NA TRBV6-6 NA CATRDTLSANYGYTF TGTGCCACCCGGGACACCCTGTCGGCTAACTATGGCTACACCTTC
TRBJ2-2 once TRBV28 TRBD1 CASSPRTGAGELFF TGTGCCAGCAGCCCAAGGACAGGCGCCGGGGAGCTGTTTTTT
TRBJ2-5 NA TRBV13 NA CASSHSSAQETQYF TGTGCCAGCAGCCACTCTAGTGCCCAAGAGACCCAGTACTTC
TRBJ2-5 NA TRBV13 TRBD1 CASTSGTGVKTQYF TGTGCCAGCACCTCCGGGACAGGGGTCAAGACCCAGTACTTC
TRBJ1-1 NA TRBV6-1 NA CASSAPSGGSTEAFF TGTGCCAGCAGTGCCCCCTCGGGGGGCAGCACTGAAGCTTTCTTT
TRBJ1-1 NA TRBV28 NA CASSRTDEAFF TGTGCCAGCAGTCGGACAGATGAAGCTTTCTTT
TRBJ1-5 once TRBV28 NA CASSFGRRGENQPQHF TGTGCCAGCAGTTTCGGTCGCAGGGGCGAAAATCAGCCCCAGCATTTT
TRBJ1-1 NA TRBV11-2 NA CASSFLVKGGNTEAFF TGTGCCAGCAGCTTTCTTGTCAAAGGGGGAAACACTGAAGCTTTCTTT
TRBJ1-6 NA TRBV19 TRBD1 CASSSWTGNHNSPLHF TGTGCCAGTAGTAGTTGGACAGGAAATCATAATTCACCCCTCCACTTT
TRBJ1-1 NA TRBV28 NA CASEGELLEAFF TGTGCCAGCGAAGGAGAGCTCCTTGAAGCTTTCTTT
TRBJ2-5 NA TRBV5-1 TRBD1 CASSLRGTGGQETQYF TGCGCCAGCAGCTTACGTGGGACAGGGGGGCAAGAGACCCAGTACTTC
TRBJ2-6 NA TRBV5-1 NA CASAEGGGPIVLTF TGCGCCAGCGCGGAAGGGGGGGGCCCAATAGTCCTGACTTTC
TRBJ1-1 NA TRBV18 TRBD1 CASSLTGETEAFF TGTGCCAGCTCACTTACAGGGGAGACTGAAGCTTTCTTT
TRBJ2-2 NA TRBV27 NA CASRKTEINTGELFF TGTGCCAGTCGAAAGACAGAGATCAACACCGGGGAGCTGTTTTTT
TRBJ2-1 NA TRBV27 TRBD2 CASSPGLAPNEQFF TGTGCCAGCTCTCCGGGACTAGCGCCCAATGAGCAGTTCTTC
TRBJ1-2 NA TRBV14 NA CASSQVHNYGYTF TGTGCCAGCAGCCAAGTCCATAACTATGGCTACACCTTC
TRBJ2-2 NA TRBV25-1 TRBD2 CASSAASGRNTGELFF TGTGCCAGCAGTGCGGCTAGCGGAAGGAACACCGGGGAGCTGTTTTTT
TRBJ1-2 NA TRBV10-1 NA CASSRDLMGGYTF TGCGCCAGCAGTCGGGACTTGATGGGTGGCTACACCTTC
TRBJ1-1 NA TRBV29-1 NA CSVGKGVDTEAFF TGCAGCGTAGGGAAGGGGGTAGACACTGAAGCTTTCTTT
TRBJ1-3 once TRBV10-2 NA CASSEWAGGNTIYF TGCGCCAGCAGTGAGTGGGCAGGCGGAAACACCATATATTTT
TRBJ2-3 NA TRBV28 TRBD1 CASSFLSQGAVNYTDTQYF TGTGCCAGCAGTTTCCTTTCCCAGGGGGCGGTGAACTACACAGATACGCAGTATTTT
TRBJ1-2 NA TRBV28 NA CASSLGGRDGYTF TGTGCCAGCAGTTTAGGGGGCAGGGATGGCTACACCTTC